Listed here is a single T cell receptor beta chain. Its cognate antigen is unknown. These data are taken from a study of cytomegalovirus exposure and HLA in healthy donors. On the study more broadly: Drawn from HLA-typed donors, about 85 million unique TCRs were held in an early data release. Study observations and caveats: Information on immune exposure was restricted to one variable (CMV serostatus). Most subjects had HLA-A and HLA-B alleles reportedly predicted accurately by TCR beta sequences. Using the classifier, cytomegalovirus status was reportedly diagnosed with high specificity and sensitivity.

PCR used 60 Vbeta primers and 13 Jbeta primers. This table comes from immunoSEQ multiplex PCR, and its TCRdb copy is limited to in-frame clones, with some not included. The table shows 130,000 or so clones, with roughly 75% occurring only once. The CDR3 contains 13 residues. Germline V gives CDR1 SQVTM, CDR2 ANQGSEA. The J segment lost 5 bases and the V segment lost 6 bases, leaving 9 bases of the junction unmatched. V and J are TRBV29-1 and TRBJ2-5; 7 bases map to TRBD2. Sequencing was carried out using PBMCs. This clonotype was obtained from a man younger than 40 in good health and CMV-seronegative. The DNA for the CDR3 is TGCAGCGTCGGGGGGATTTCCGGGGAGACCCAGTACTTC. Encoded protein: CSVGGISGETQYF. Filled out from reference TRBV29-1 and TRBJ2-5, the complete variable domain reads SAVISQKPSRDICQRGTSLTIQCQVDSQVTMMFWYRQQPGQSLTLIATANQGSEATYESGFVIDKFPISRPNLTFSTLTVSNMSPEDSSIYLCSVGGISGETQYFGPGTRLLVL.